Below are 32 T cell receptor beta chains sequenced from a single sample in a study of CD8 T cells in Susac syndrome. After extraction with the RNeasy kit, about 0.5 to 1 ug of the RNA was reverse transcribed using random hexamers. TCRdb re-derived calls from the immunoSEQ multiplex PCR reads in MiXCR, one entry per CDR3 protein. The sample records 70,000 to 95,000 distinct CDR3 sequences, around 94% being singletons. The source material was CD8+ T cells from PBMCs. These receptors were collected from a human donor with Susac syndrome.

The chain couples TRBV4-2 to TRBJ1-1, with 7 bases fitting TRBD1. The junction had 9 bases not matched to a gene; V was cut back by 4 bases and J by 1 base. Per germline, CDR1 LGHNA and CDR2 YNFKEQ. The CDR3 is 16 amino acids. CDR3 amino acids: CASSRAAGQENTEAFF. CDR3 nucleotide sequence: TGTGCCAGCAGCCGGGCGGCCGGACAGGAGAACACTGAAGCTTTCTTT.

V and J are TRBV30 and TRBJ2-7; D is perhaps TRBD2 (6 bases). CDR3 length: 14 amino acids. Trimming took off 5 bases at V and 2 bases at J, with 16 bases between the two ends. Per germline, CDR1 GTSNPN and CDR2 SVGIG (reference sequence). The CDR3 is CAWEPGTGPYEQYF. In nucleotides, the CDR3 is TGTGCCTGGGAGCCCGGGACTGGCCCCTACGAGCAGTACTTC. Full variable domain (remainder filled in from reference TRBV30 and TRBJ2-7): SQTIHQWPATLVQPVGSPLSLECTVEGTSNPNLYWYRQAAGRGLQLLFYSVGIGQISSEVPQNLSASRPQDRQFILSSKKLLLSDSGFYLCAWEPGTGPYEQYFGPGTRLTVT.

The chain employs TRBV7-9 and TRBJ2-7, with D unclear. V dropped 5 bases and J dropped 7 bases, with 15 bases sitting between them. In germline, CDR1 is SEHNR, CDR2 FQNEAQ (reference sequence). There are 13 residues in the CDR3. The CDR3 sequence: CASSPNLVGEQYF. CDR3 nucleotide sequence: TGTGCCAGCAGCCCCAACCTCGTTGGTGAGCAGTACTTC.

This chain uses TRBV19 with TRBJ1-1; D is unresolved. V was clipped by 5 bases and J by 1 base, with 11 bases between them. Germline V gene data show CDR1 as LNHDA and CDR2 as SQIVND (reference sequence). The CDR3 has 14 amino acids. CDR3 loop: CASSVRRGNTEAFF. CDR3 coding DNA: TGTGCCAGTAGTGTCCGTCGAGGGAACACTGAAGCTTTCTTT.

This clonotype was seen once. The V call is TRBV9, the J call TRBJ1-6; D is perhaps TRBD1 (6 bases). The CDR3 length is 15 residues. V was shortened by 0 bases and J by 6 bases, with 10 bases between the two germline ends. CDR1 is SGDLS and CDR2 is YYNGEE in the germline V gene. The CDR3 is CASSVGSGVNSPLHF. The CDR3 DNA sequence: TGTGCCAGCAGCGTAGGTTCAGGGGTTAATTCACCCCTCCACTTT.

The chain uses TRBV3-1 and TRBJ2-3; 11 bases are shared with TRBD2. The CDR3 length is 21 residues. Trimming at V came to 0 bases and at J to 2 bases, leaving 16 bases not matched to a gene. Germline V gene data show CDR1 as LGHDT and CDR2 as YNNKEL (reference sequence). The CDR3 loop reads CASSQDAPQAGTSGNTDTQYF. The CDR3 DNA reads TGTGCCAGCAGCCAAGACGCACCCCAAGCCGGGACTAGCGGAAACACAGATACGCAGTATTTT.

V is TRBV7-9 and J is TRBJ2-5; the D is unclear. Trimming removed 4 bases from V and 3 bases from J, with 3 bases in between. CDR1 is SEHNR and CDR2 is FQNEAQ in the germline V gene (reference sequence). CDR3 length: 11 residues. This CDR3 is CASSSKETQYF. In nucleotides, the CDR3 is TGTGCCAGCAGCTCCAAAGAGACCCAGTACTTC.

The CDR3 DNA reads as TGTGCCAGCAGTGAAGGAGGACTAGTCGTGAAAAACATTCAGTACTTC. Its translation is CASSEGGLVVKNIQYF. The gene calls are TRBV2 and TRBJ2-4, with 7 bases identical to TRBD2. CDR1 SNHLY and CDR2 FYNNEI come from the germline V gene. This CDR3 contains 16 residues. Losses at the gene ends were 1 base for V and 4 bases for J; bases not matched to a gene: 7.

The chain joins TRBV30 to TRBJ2-1; either TRBD1 or TRBD2 may fit D (6 bases each). The ends were cut back, 3 bases at V and 7 bases at J, with 10 bases in the middle. The CDR3 length is 12 residues. The V gene's germline CDR1 is GTSNPN and CDR2 SVGIG (reference sequence). CDR3 amino acids: CAWRGGRNEQFF. CDR3 in DNA: TGTGCCTGGAGAGGGGGGAGAAATGAGCAGTTCTTC. Full variable domain (outside the CDR3, taken from reference TRBV30 and TRBJ2-1): SQTIHQWPATLVQPVGSPLSLECTVEGTSNPNLYWYRQAAGRGLQLLFYSVGIGQISSEVPQNLSASRPQDRQFILSSKKLLLSDSGFYLCAWRGGRNEQFFGPGTRLTVL.

This clonotype was detected only once. This rearrangement joins TRBV4-2 to TRBJ2-1; weak D call: TRBD1 (6 bases). The V end lost 8 bases, the J end lost 6 bases, and 14 bases lay between the germline ends. The CDR3 extends over 13 amino acids. The germline CDR1 and CDR2 sequences are LGHNA and YNFKEQ. The CDR3 reads CASSLGGPNEQFF. The CDR3 region has the DNA TGTGCCAGCTCCTTAGGGGGTCCCAATGAGCAGTTCTTC.

This sequence joins TRBV27 and TRBJ2-7; D might be TRBD1 (6 bases). Germline V gene data show CDR1 as MNHEY and CDR2 as SMNVEV (reference sequence). The ends were cut back, 3 bases at V and 3 bases at J, with 9 bases in the middle. The CDR3 spans 13 residues. CDR3 sequence: CASSFGTLYEQYF. The DNA of the CDR3 is TGTGCCAGCAGTTTCGGGACACTCTACGAGCAGTACTTC.

The chain carries TRBV7-9 and TRBJ2-3; TRBD1 or TRBD2 may be the D gene (6 bases each). Trimming shortened V by 1 base and J by 6 bases, and 26 bases separated the two germline ends. The CDR3 has 19 residues. Per germline, CDR1 SEHNR and CDR2 FQNEAQ (reference sequence). DNA of the CDR3: TGTGCCAGCAGCTTAGGTGGGGGGTTCATCACAGGGCCACAGGATACGCAGTATTTT. Amino acid sequence: CASSLGGGFITGPQDTQYF.

The chain is built from TRBV3-1 and TRBJ2-6; 7 bases align to TRBD1. The germline V gene has CDR1 LGHDT and CDR2 YNNKEL (reference sequence). The J segment lost 2 bases and the V segment lost 5 bases, leaving 3 bases of the junction unmatched. This CDR3 has 15 residues. The CDR3 loop is CASSEGQAGANVLTF. In DNA, the CDR3 is TGTGCCAGCAGCGAAGGACAGGCTGGGGCCAACGTCCTGACTTTC.

V gene TRBV5-1 combines with J gene TRBJ2-1; 8 bases align to TRBD2. The CDR3 length is 15 residues. With V trimmed by 1 base and J by 6 bases, 6 bases remained unmatched. The V gene's germline CDR1 is SGHRS and CDR2 YFSETQ. CDR3 residues: CASSLYSGAGNEQFF. In DNA form, the CDR3 reads TGCGCCAGCAGCTTGTATAGCGGGGCAGGCAATGAGCAGTTCTTC.

This chain joins TRBV5-6 and TRBJ2-5; TRBD1 aligns across 9 bases. Germline CDR1 SGHDT, CDR2 YYEEEE. V was clipped by 0 bases and J by 5 bases; unmatched bases: 8. The CDR3 totals 16 residues. CDR3 amino acids: CASSLDPGQGYETQYF. The CDR3 DNA is TGTGCCAGCAGCTTGGACCCGGGACAGGGCTATGAGACCCAGTACTTC. Drawing the rest from reference TRBV5-6 and TRBJ2-5, the complete variable domain is DAGVTQSPTHLIKTRGQQVTLRCSPKSGHDTVSWYQQALGQGPQFIFQYYEEEERQRGNFPDRFSGHQFPNYSSELNVNALLLGDSALYLCASSLDPGQGYETQYFGPGTRLLVL.

The chain links TRBV12-3 or TRBV12-4 to TRBJ2-1, with 10 positions matching TRBD1. This CDR3 is 15 amino acids long. The junction had 11 bases not matched to a gene; V was cut back by 6 bases and J by 9 bases. The CDR3 reads CASSQPGTGVSEQFF. For the CDR3, the DNA is TGTGCCAGCAGCCAGCCCGGGACAGGGGTTTCTGAGCAGTTCTTC.

In DNA form, the CDR3 reads TGTGCCACCAGCAGAGACCCCAGGGAGGCTGAAGCTTTCTTT. Protein product: CATSRDPREAEAFF. V usage is TRBV15 and J usage is TRBJ1-1, with D possibly being TRBD1 (5 bases). Germline lookup yields CDR1 LNHNV and CDR2 YYDKDF (reference sequence). The CDR3 is 14 amino acids. V lost 0 bases and J 6 bases, leaving 11 bases between the germline ends.

The CDR3 loop is CASSSWRGYSNQPQHF. The CDR3 nucleotides read TGTGCCAGCAGCTCTTGGCGGGGGTATAGCAATCAGCCCCAGCATTTT. J is TRBJ1-5 and V is TRBV5-6, with D possibly being TRBD1 (5 bases). Trimming pared 3 bases from V and 0 bases from J, leaving 13 bases between. CDR1 SGHDT and CDR2 YYEEEE come from the germline V gene. The CDR3 consists of 16 residues.

This chain uses TRBV29-1 with TRBJ2-1; D remains ambiguous. The ends were cut back, 3 bases at V and 0 bases at J, with 9 bases in the middle. This CDR3 contains 14 residues. Germline CDR1 reads SQVTM; CDR2 reads ANQGSEA. Here the CDR3 reads CSVEPDRSYNEQFF. The CDR3 region has the DNA TGCAGCGTTGAGCCAGACCGCTCCTACAATGAGCAGTTCTTC.

The chain joins TRBV12-3 or TRBV12-4 to TRBJ2-5, with no clear D. The V gene lost 6 bases and the J gene lost 5 bases, with 13 bases spanning the gap. The CDR3 is 13 amino acids. CDR3 in amino acids: CASRTGPQETQYF. The CDR3 DNA reads as TGTGCCAGCAGAACCGGGCCCCAGGAGACCCAGTACTTC.

This clonotype came up once. The chain's CDR3 is CASSLRGKVLDTQYF. CDR3 DNA: TGTGCCAGTAGTCTCCGGGGGAAGGTTCTGGATACGCAGTATTTT. The rearrangement joins TRBV19 to TRBJ2-3, with a possible D match to TRBD2 (6 bases). Trimming stripped 5 bases from V and 6 bases from J, with 18 bases between. The germline V gene has CDR1 LNHDA and CDR2 SQIVND (reference sequence). The CDR3 sequence is 15 residues long.

This chain joins TRBV4-2 and TRBJ2-7, with D possibly being TRBD2 (6 bases). Germline V gene lookup returns CDR1 LGHNA and CDR2 YNFKEQ. Trimming stripped 4 bases from V and 2 bases from J, with 12 bases between. CDR3 length: 14 residues. CDR3 region: CASSPRDFPYEQYF. CDR3 DNA sequence: TGTGCCAGCAGCCCCCGGGACTTCCCCTACGAGCAGTACTTC.

The chain links TRBV7-9 to TRBJ2-7, with 7 nucleotides matching TRBD1. The CDR3 has 16 residues. V shed 0 bases and J 3 bases; nucleotides not matched to a gene: 8. Germline CDR1 is SEHNR and CDR2 is FQNEAQ (reference sequence). In nucleotides, the CDR3 is TGTGCCAGCAGCTTAGCTCCCGGACAGGAGAACTACGAGCAGTACTTC. Protein product: CASSLAPGQENYEQYF.

The chain carries TRBV21-1 and TRBJ2-3; TRBD1, the table's D call, was not compared with the DNA. TRBV21-1 is a recognized pseudogene. The CDR3 consists of 13 residues. CDR3 coding DNA: TGTGCCGCATTACGGGACAGCACAGATACGCAGTATTTT. Translated, it gives CAALRDSTDTQYF.

The chain has TRBV27 and TRBJ2-1, with TRBD2 as a possible D gene (5 bases). Germline CDR1 is MNHEY and CDR2 is SMNVEV (reference sequence). The CDR3 sequence is 14 residues long. The V end lost 2 bases, the J end lost 5 bases, and 10 bases lay between the germline ends. The CDR3 is CASSLSGQNNEQFF. The CDR3 nucleotides read TGTGCCAGCAGTTTAAGCGGTCAGAACAATGAGCAGTTCTTC.

V is TRBV27 and J is TRBJ2-7; unclear D gene. V dropped 4 bases and J dropped 4 bases, with 11 bases sitting between them. This CDR3 comprises 13 residues. The germline CDR1 and CDR2 sequences are MNHEY and SMNVEV (reference sequence). The CDR3 here is CASSYEPHYEQYF. CDR3 DNA sequence: TGTGCCAGCAGTTATGAGCCTCATTACGAGCAGTACTTC.

V gene TRBV10-3 combines with J gene TRBJ2-5; D is perhaps TRBD2 (6 bases). The CDR3 spans 12 residues. V lost 6 bases and J 2 bases, leaving 7 bases between the germline ends. Germline V gene lookup returns CDR1 ENHRY and CDR2 SYGVKD. DNA for the CDR3: TGTGCCATCAGGGAGGGACAAGAGACCCAGTACTTC. This gives the protein CAIREGQETQYF.

The gene calls are TRBV19 and TRBJ2-3, with TRBD1 identical over 7 bases. The CDR3 has 13 residues. CDR1 and CDR2 (germline): LNHDA, SQIVND (reference sequence). Germline trimming cut 10 bases from V and 3 bases from J; bases unmatched to any gene: 7. The CDR3: CATQTGWTDTQYF. The CDR3 DNA reads as TGTGCCACCCAGACAGGGTGGACAGATACGCAGTATTTT.

This chain links TRBV4-1 with TRBJ2-2; no clear D gene. The V and J ends lost 3 bases and 5 bases respectively, with 13 bases between them. The CDR3 consists of 15 residues. Germline assignment: CDR1 MGHRA and CDR2 YSYEKL. The CDR3: CASSHQRVGTGELFF. CDR3 in DNA: TGCGCCAGCAGCCATCAAAGGGTCGGTACCGGGGAGCTGTTTTTT.

V usage is TRBV19 and J usage is TRBJ2-3; D not certain. Germline CDR1 LNHDA, CDR2 SQIVND (reference sequence). This CDR3 is 14 amino acids long. Trimming took 3 bases from V and 2 from J, leaving 9 bases between them. The CDR3 region is CASSMPSDTDTQYF. The CDR3 coding sequence is TGTGCCAGTAGTATGCCTTCGGACACAGATACGCAGTATTTT.

The J gene is TRBJ2-3, the V gene TRBV7-9; 9 bases align to TRBD2. This CDR3 has 15 amino acids. V trimming: 3 bases; J trimming: 6 bases; junction bases outside the gene matches: 7. CDR1 is SEHNR, CDR2 FQNEAQ, per germline (reference sequence). CDR3 sequence: CASSLGTSKGDTQYF. The DNA of the CDR3 is TGTGCCAGCAGCTTGGGGACTAGCAAAGGGGATACGCAGTATTTT. Looking up the rest from reference TRBV7-9 and TRBJ2-3 gives the full variable domain: DTGVSQNPRHKITKRGQNVTFRCDPISEHNRLYWYRQTLGQGPEFLTYFQNEAQLEKSRLLSDRFSAERPKGSFSTLEIQRTEQGDSAMYLCASSLGTSKGDTQYFGPGTRLTVL.

The genes are TRBV12-3 or TRBV12-4 and TRBJ2-3; TRBD2 might be the D (5 bases). The V and J ends lost 3 bases and 0 bases respectively, with 28 bases between them. The CDR3 extends over 21 amino acids. CDR3 sequence (DNA): TGTGCCAGCAGTTTTTGTTGCCCGTGGGAAGGTCGGCGGGTTAGCACAGATACGCAGTATTTT. This codes for CASSFCCPWEGRRVSTDTQYF.